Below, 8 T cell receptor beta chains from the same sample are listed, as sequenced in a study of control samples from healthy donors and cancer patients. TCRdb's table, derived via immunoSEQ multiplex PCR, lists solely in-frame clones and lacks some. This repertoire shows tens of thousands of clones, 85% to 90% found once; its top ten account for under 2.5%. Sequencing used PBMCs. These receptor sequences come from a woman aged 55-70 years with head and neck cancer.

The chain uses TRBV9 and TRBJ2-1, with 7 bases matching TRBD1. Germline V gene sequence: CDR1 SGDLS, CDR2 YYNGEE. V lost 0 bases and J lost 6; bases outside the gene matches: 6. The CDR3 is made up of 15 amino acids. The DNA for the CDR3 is TGTGCCAGCAGCGTAGCTTGGGGACAGAGCAATGAGCAGTTCTTC. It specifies CASSVAWGQSNEQFF.

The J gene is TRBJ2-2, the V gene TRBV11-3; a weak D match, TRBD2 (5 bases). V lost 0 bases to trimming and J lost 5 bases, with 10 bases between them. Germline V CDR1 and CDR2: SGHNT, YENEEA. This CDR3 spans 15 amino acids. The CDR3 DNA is TGTGCCAGCAGCTTAGACGGGCGGGCTACCGGGGAGCTGTTTTTT. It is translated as CASSLDGRATGELFF. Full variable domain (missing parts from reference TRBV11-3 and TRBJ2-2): EAGVVQSPRYKIIEKKQPVAFWCNPISGHNTLYWYLQNLGQGPELLIRYENEEAVDDSQLPKDRFSAERLKGVDSTLKIQPAELGDSAVYLCASSLDGRATGELFFGEGSRLTVL.

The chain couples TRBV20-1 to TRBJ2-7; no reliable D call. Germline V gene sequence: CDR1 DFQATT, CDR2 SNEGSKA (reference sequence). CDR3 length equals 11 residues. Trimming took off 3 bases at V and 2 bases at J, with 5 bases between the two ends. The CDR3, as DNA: TGCAGTGCTAGGTCTACCTACGAGCAGTACTTC. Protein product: CSARSTYEQYF.

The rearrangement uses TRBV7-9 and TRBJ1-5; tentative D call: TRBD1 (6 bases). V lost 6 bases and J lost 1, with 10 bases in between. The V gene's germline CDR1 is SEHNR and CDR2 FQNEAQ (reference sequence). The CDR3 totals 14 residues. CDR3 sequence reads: CASSRQGSNQPQHF. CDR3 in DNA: TGTGCCAGCAGTCGTCAGGGGAGCAATCAGCCCCAGCATTTT.

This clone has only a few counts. CDR3 nucleotide sequence: TGTGCCAGTAGTGAGACAACTAATGAAAAACTGTTTTTT. It codes for CASSETTNEKLFF. The chain combines TRBV19 with TRBJ1-4; D ambiguous. Germline V gene lookup returns CDR1 LNHDA and CDR2 SQIVND (reference sequence). The CDR3 has 13 residues. V lost 5 bases and J 0 bases, leaving 4 bases between the germline ends. Based on the CDR3 plus reference TRBV19 and TRBJ1-4, the full variable domain is DGGITQSPKYLFRKEGQNVTLSCEQNLNHDAMYWYRQDPGQGLRLIYYSQIVNDFQKGDIAEGYSVSREKKESFPLTVTSAQKNPTAFYLCASSETTNEKLFFGSGTQLSVL.

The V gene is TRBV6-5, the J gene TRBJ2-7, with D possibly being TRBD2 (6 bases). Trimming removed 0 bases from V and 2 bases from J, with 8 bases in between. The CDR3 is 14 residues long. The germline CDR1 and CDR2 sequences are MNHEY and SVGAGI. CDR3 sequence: CASSYSRGAYEQYF. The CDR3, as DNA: TGTGCCAGCAGTTACTCTCGCGGGGCCTACGAGCAGTACTTC.

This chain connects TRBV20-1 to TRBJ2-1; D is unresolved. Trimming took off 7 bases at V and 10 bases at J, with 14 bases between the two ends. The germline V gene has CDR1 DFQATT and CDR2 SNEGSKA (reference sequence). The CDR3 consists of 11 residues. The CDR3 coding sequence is TGCAGTGAAACGGAAGGACGGGAGCAGTTCTTC. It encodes CSETEGREQFF.

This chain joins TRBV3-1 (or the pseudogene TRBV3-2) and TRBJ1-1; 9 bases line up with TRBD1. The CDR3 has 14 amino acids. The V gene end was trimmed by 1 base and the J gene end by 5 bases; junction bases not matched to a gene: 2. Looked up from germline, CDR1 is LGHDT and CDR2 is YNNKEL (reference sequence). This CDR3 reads CASSQGDRGTEAFF. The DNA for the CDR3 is TGTGCCAGCAGCCAAGGCGACAGGGGGACTGAAGCTTTCTTT.